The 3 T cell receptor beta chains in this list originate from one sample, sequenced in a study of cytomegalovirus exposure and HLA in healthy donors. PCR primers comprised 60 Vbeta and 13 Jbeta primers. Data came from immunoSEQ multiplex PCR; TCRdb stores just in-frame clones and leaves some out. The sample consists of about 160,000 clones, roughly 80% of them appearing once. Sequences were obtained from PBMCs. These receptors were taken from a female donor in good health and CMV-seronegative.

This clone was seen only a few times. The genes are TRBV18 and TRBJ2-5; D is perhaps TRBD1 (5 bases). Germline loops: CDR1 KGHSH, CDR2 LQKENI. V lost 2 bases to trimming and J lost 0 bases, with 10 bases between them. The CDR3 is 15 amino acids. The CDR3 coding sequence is TGTGCCAGCTCACCAAATGGGGCGTACCAAGAGACCCAGTACTTC. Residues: CASSPNGAYQETQYF.

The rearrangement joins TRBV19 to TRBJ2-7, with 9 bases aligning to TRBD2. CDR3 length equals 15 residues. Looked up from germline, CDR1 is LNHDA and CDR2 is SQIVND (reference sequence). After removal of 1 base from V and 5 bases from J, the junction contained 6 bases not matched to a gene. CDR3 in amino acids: CASSIVIAGVNEQYF. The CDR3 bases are TGTGCCAGTAGTATAGTTATAGCGGGAGTCAACGAGCAGTACTTC.

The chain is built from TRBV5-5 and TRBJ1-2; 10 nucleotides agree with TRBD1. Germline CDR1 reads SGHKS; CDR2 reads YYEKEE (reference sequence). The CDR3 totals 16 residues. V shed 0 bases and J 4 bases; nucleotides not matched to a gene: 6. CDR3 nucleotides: TGTGCCAGCAGCTTGGTGGGGACAGGGGAGGTCTATGGCTACACCTTC. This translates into CASSLVGTGEVYGYTF.